The rows below give T cell receptor beta chains drawn from one sample of a study of cytomegalovirus exposure and HLA in healthy donors. Sequencing was performed with immunoSEQ multiplex PCR; in TCRdb, only in-frame clones are kept and a portion is missing. The table shows fewer than 75,000 clones, with roughly 92% occurring only once. Sequencing used PBMCs. Source of these receptors: a woman aged 18-30 years in good health and CMV-seropositive. Both conserved end residues are part of each CDR3. D genes are given only for firm matches. Not every row has a clone size; where given, it reads once, few, many or a size class.

J gene | V gene | clone size | D gene | CDR3 DNA | CDR3 protein
TRBJ2-7 | TRBV28 | . | . | TGTGCCAGCAGTTTTGTCAGGGGCGCGGACGAGCAGTACTTC | CASSFVRGADEQYF
TRBJ2-7 | TRBV19 | . | . | TGTGCCAGTAGTATTGGGGGAGGACTCTACGAGCAGTACTTC | CASSIGGGLYEQYF
TRBJ1-1 | TRBV11-2 | . | . | TGTGCCAGCAGCCTCGTTAGGGGAAACACTGAAGCTTTCTTT | CASSLVRGNTEAFF
TRBJ2-5 | TRBV12-5 | . | . | TGTGCTAGTGCTACCCCCCGGGACATCCAAGAGACCCAGTACTTC | CASATPRDIQETQYF
TRBJ2-7 | TRBV27 | once | TRBD1 | TGTGCCAGCAGTCACGGGACAGGGGGCAGGTACGAGCAGTACTTC | CASSHGTGGRYEQYF
TRBJ1-3 | TRBV7-8 | . | . | TGTGCCAGCAGCTTAGGGCTCGGGAGAAACACCATATATTTT | CASSLGLGRNTIYF
TRBJ2-7 | TRBV7-8 | . | TRBD1 | TGTGCCAGCAGCCTAGTGGGGACAGTCTACGAGCAGTACTTC | CASSLVGTVYEQYF
TRBJ1-1 | TRBV7-8 | . | . | TGTGCCAGCAGTTTACAGGAGAACACTGAAGCTTTCTTT | CASSLQENTEAFF
TRBJ2-5 | TRBV4-1 | . | TRBD1 | TGCGCCAGCAGCCAGGGGGACAGGGGAATCGGGACCCAGTACTTC | CASSQGDRGIGTQYF
TRBJ1-1 | TRBV15 | . | . | TGTGCCACCAGCAGCCGGGCCAAGGGGACTGAAGCTTTCTTT | CATSSRAKGTEAFF
TRBJ2-3 | TRBV9 | . | TRBD2 | TGTGCCAGCAGCCCCGCAGGGGGACTAGCGGGAGTTGCGGATACGCAGTATTTT | CASSPAGGLAGVADTQYF
TRBJ1-6 | TRBV2 | . | TRBD1 | TGTGCCAGCAGGGGACAGGGCGGTTCACCCCTCCACTTT | CASRGQGGSPLHF
TRBJ1-4 | TRBV5-6 | . | . | TGTGCCAGCAGCTTGTCTTCCGCGGGAGTTGAGACTAATGAAAAACTGTTTTTT | CASSLSSAGVETNEKLFF
TRBJ2-7 | TRBV7-2 | . | TRBD2 | TGTGCCAGCAGCTTGAGTCCAGCGGGGGGTATCGGCGAGCAGTACTTC | CASSLSPAGGIGEQYF
TRBJ2-3 | TRBV4-2 | . | TRBD2 | TGTGCCAGCAGCCAAGCAGCGGGAGGGGTCGATACGCAGTATTTT | CASSQAAGGVDTQYF
TRBJ2-2 | TRBV5-1 | . | . | TGCGCCAGCAGCCCCGGAGGGGCCAGAACCGGGGAGCTGTTTTTT | CASSPGGARTGELFF
TRBJ1-1 | TRBV14 | . | . | TGTGCCAGCAGCCTTCACACGGAGACGGAAGCTTTCTTT | CASSLHTETEAFF
TRBJ2-2 | TRBV9 | once | . | TGTGCCAGCCTTATGGGGCAGGGATTACCCGGGGAGCTGTTTTTT | CASLMGQGLPGELFF
TRBJ2-3 | TRBV5-6 | . | TRBD2 | TGTGCCAGCAGCTTGGGAATAGCGGGAAGCACAGATACGCAGTATTTT | CASSLGIAGSTDTQYF
TRBJ2-7 | TRBV11-3 | . | TRBD1 | TGTGCCAGCAGCATTTGGGACAGGGGGCACACCTACGAGCAGTACTTC | CASSIWDRGHTYEQYF
TRBJ2-3 | TRBV2 | . | TRBD1 | TGTGCCAGCAGCCAGGGGGCGGATACGCAGTATTTT | CASSQGADTQYF
TRBJ2-1 | TRBV14 | . | . | TGTGCCAGCAGCCAAGAAAGGGCTAGCCGTAAGTTCTTC | CASSQERASRKFF
TRBJ2-7 | TRBV4-2 | . | . | TGTGCCAGCAGCCAAGGGGCAGGGACCTACGAGCAGTACTTC | CASSQGAGTYEQYF
TRBJ2-2 | TRBV5-1 | . | TRBD1 | TGCGCCAGCAGCTCCGGGACAGAAGCGAACACCGGGGAGCTGTTTTTT | CASSSGTEANTGELFF
TRBJ1-2 | TRBV7-3 | . | . | TGTGCCAGCAGCCTTTACCCGGGGGACAACTATGGCTACACCTTC | CASSLYPGDNYGYTF
TRBJ2-1 | TRBV11-2 | . | TRBD2 | TGTGCCAGCAGCTTAGATAGGGGACTAGCGGGCTATATTTCCTACAATGAGCAGTTCTTC | CASSLDRGLAGYISYNEQFF
TRBJ2-5 | TRBV25-1 | . | . | TGTGCCAGCAGTGAATACCGGGGAGGAGGGATATGGACCCAGTACTTC | CASSEYRGGGIWTQYF
TRBJ1-6 | TRBV28 | . | . | TGTGCCAGCAGCCCACCAGGGAATTCACCCCTCCACTTT | CASSPPGNSPLHF
TRBJ2-7 | TRBV15 | . | TRBD2 | TGTGCCACCAGCAGAGCGGGGGGGCAGGGCTCCTACGAGCAGTACTTC | CATSRAGGQGSYEQYF
TRBJ2-5 | TRBV19 | . | TRBD2 | TGTGCCAGTAGTATTTCCCTAGCGGGGGGGACAGAGACCCAGTACTTC | CASSISLAGGTETQYF
TRBJ1-4 | TRBV30 | once | TRBD1 | TGTGCCGGGACAGGGGGCGCAACTAATGAAAAACTGTTTTTT | CAGTGGATNEKLFF
TRBJ2-7 | TRBV2 | . | . | TGTGCCAGCAGCGCCCGGAGTAGCGCCCACGAGCAGTACTTC | CASSARSSAHEQYF
TRBJ2-2 | TRBV9 | . | TRBD2 | TGTGCCAGCAGCGCATCTAGCGGGGCCGGGGAGCTGTTTTTT | CASSASSGAGELFF
TRBJ1-2 | TRBV4-1 | few | TRBD1 | TGCGCCAGCTGGGGACAGACGAATGGCTACACCTTC | CASWGQTNGYTF
TRBJ2-1 | TRBV7-3 | once | TRBD2 | TGTGCCAGCAGCCCACAAGGACTAGCGGGAGGTTTGTACAATGAGCAGTTCTTC | CASSPQGLAGGLYNEQFF
TRBJ1-1 | TRBV19 | once | . | TGTGCCAGTATCGCAGGGTTAGCGGCTGAAGCTTTCTTT | CASIAGLAAEAFF
TRBJ2-3 | TRBV9 | once | TRBD2 | TGTGCCAGCAGCGCGGGACTAGCGGGGAACACAGATACGCAGTATTTT | CASSAGLAGNTDTQYF
TRBJ2-6 | TRBV18 | once | TRBD1 | TGTGCCAGCTCATTGACAGGGGGAAGTGGGGCCAACGTCCTGACTTTC | CASSLTGGSGANVLTF
TRBJ2-7 | TRBV4-1 | . | . | TGCGCCAGCAGCCCCCCTTCCTACGAGCAGTACTTC | CASSPPSYEQYF
TRBJ2-1 | TRBV19 | . | TRBD1 | TGTGCCAGTAGTATACAGGGGGTAATTGAGCAGTTCTTC | CASSIQGVIEQFF
TRBJ2-7 | TRBV30 | . | . | TGTGCCTGGAGCGGGGACATCTACGAGCAGTACTTC | CAWSGDIYEQYF
TRBJ2-7 | TRBV19 | . | TRBD1 | TGTGCCAGTAGTAAAGGGACAGGGGCCCCCTACGAGCAGTACTTC | CASSKGTGAPYEQYF